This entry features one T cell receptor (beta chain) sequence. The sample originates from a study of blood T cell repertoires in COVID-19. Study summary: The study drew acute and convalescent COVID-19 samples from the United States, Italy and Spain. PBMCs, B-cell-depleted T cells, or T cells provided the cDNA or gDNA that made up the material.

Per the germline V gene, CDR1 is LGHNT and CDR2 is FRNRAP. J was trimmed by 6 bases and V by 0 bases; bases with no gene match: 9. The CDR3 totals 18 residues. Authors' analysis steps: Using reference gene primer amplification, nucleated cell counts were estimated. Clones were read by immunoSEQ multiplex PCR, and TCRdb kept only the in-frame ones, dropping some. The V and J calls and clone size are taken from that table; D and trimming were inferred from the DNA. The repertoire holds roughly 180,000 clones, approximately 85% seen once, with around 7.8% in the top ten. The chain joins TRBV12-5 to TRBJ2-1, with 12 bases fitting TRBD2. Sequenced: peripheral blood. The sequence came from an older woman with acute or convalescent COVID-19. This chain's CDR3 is CASGLVDLLAGGTNEQFF. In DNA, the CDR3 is TGTGCTAGTGGTTTGGTCGACCTCCTAGCGGGAGGGACCAATGAGCAGTTCTTC. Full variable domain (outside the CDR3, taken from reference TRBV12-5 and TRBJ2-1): DARVTQTPRHKVTEMGQEVTMRCQPILGHNTVFWYRQTMMQGLELLAYFRNRAPLDDSGMPKDRFSAEMPDATLATLKIQPSEPRDSAVYFCASGLVDLLAGGTNEQFFGPGTRLTVL.